This T cell receptor (beta chain) appears in the sequencing data of a study of OX40 agonist ivuxolimab in advanced cancers. Looking at the study overall: Dose-escalation subjects each had hepatocellular carcinoma, melanoma, renal cell or head and neck cancer. Three patients showed partial responses: one hepatocellular carcinoma and two cutaneous melanoma cases.

Autoimmune disease history or systemic immunosuppression led to patients being barred. This CDR3 comprises 11 residues. The germline V and J ends were trimmed by 7 bases and 5 bases, with 6 bases remaining between them. In germline, CDR1 is SNHLY, CDR2 FYNNEI. Only in-frame clones appear in the TCRdb table, and some are missing; sequencing was by immunoSEQ multiplex PCR. Here the sample spans more than 20,000 clones, roughly nine tenths being singletons. Sequenced material: CD4+ or CD8+ T cells sorted from blood, taken in a trial of the OX40 agonist ivuxolimab. The sequence was collected from an adult with an advanced solid tumor such as melanoma, head and neck, liver or kidney cancer. The rearrangement uses TRBV2 and TRBJ2-1; D is uncertain. CDR3 sequence: CASTANNEQFF. In DNA form, the CDR3 reads TGTGCCAGCACGGCGAACAATGAGCAGTTCTTC. The variable domain in full, with the rest retrieved from reference TRBV2 and TRBJ2-1, is EPEVTQTPSHQVTQMGQEVILRCVPISNHLYFYWYRQILGQKVEFLVSFYNNEISEKSEIFDDQFSVERPDGSNFTLKIRSTKLEDSAMYFCASTANNEQFFGPGTRLTVL.